The clone carrying this T cell receptor beta chain was seen repeatedly, ten times or more. Its antigen remains unidentified. Germline and junction disagree at one end, which may indicate a read error. The data stem from a study of T cells after yellow fever vaccination. Study summary: Some fractions had low cell numbers, and these were prepared with SMART-Seq v4 Ultra Low Input.

From the 5' RACE reads, TCRdb called clonotypes with MiXCR, one entry per CDR3 protein. The sample has approximately 110,000 distinct CDR3 sequences; 7.4% are singletons. Overall study results and limits: In FACS-sorted repertoires, abundant clonotypes from the bulk population could appear as contaminants. The secondary response showed a weaker magnitude and a faster peak, day 5 versus 15. After the booster, nearly 98% of CD4 and about nine tenths of CD8 primary-response clones were re-detected.

Sequenced here: CD4+ T cells sorted from PBMCs, sampled 10 to 11 days after the first yellow fever vaccination. The sequence came from a man aged 18 to 30 who received the YFV17D yellow fever vaccine.

CDR3 bases: TGTTCCAGCAGCTTAGGTGGGACAGTGAACACCGGGGAGCTGTTTTTT. Translated, it gives CSSSLGGTVNTGELFF. This rearrangement joins TRBV7-2 to TRBJ2-2; 7 bases fit TRBD1. Germline CDR1 is SGHTA and CDR2 is FQGNSA. This CDR3 spans 16 amino acids.